This entry lists 26 T cell receptor beta chains sequenced from one sample in a study of Ad26.COV2.S vaccination and SARS-CoV-2 variants. The assay was immunoSEQ multiplex PCR, and TCRdb's table has in-frame clones only and misses some. The data hold about 350,000 clones, with about 85% observed a single time. Treatment reported: 19 received Ad26.COV2.S at low or high dose, single or two shots; about 5 received placebo; per-sample allocation not given. The investigators took samples on day 63 after the first vaccine or placebo injection. Sequenced material: peripheral blood, taken in a trial of Ad26.COV2.S vaccine versus placebo. The source is a person between 18 and 59 years old who received the Ad26.COV2.S COVID-19 vaccine or a placebo.

This clone was picked up one time. Here the CDR3 reads CASSTTSYEQYF. The CDR3 nucleotides are TGTGCCAGCAGCACGACCTCCTACGAGCAGTACTTC. This chain uses TRBV7-8 with TRBJ2-7, with D uncertain. The length of the CDR3 is 12 residues. The germline V gene encodes CDR1 SGHVS and CDR2 FQNEAQ. The germline V and J ends were trimmed by 5 bases and 0 bases, with 5 bases remaining between them.

Only one count was recorded for this clone. The rearrangement uses TRBV28 and TRBJ1-5; no reliable D call. There are 12 residues in the CDR3. The V gene lost 5 bases and the J gene lost 4 bases, with 6 bases spanning the gap. CDR1 and CDR2 from the germline V gene are MDHEN and SYDVKM. This chain's CDR3 is CASSLRNQPQHF. The DNA of the CDR3 is TGTGCCAGCAGTCTGAGGAATCAGCCCCAGCATTTT.

The J gene is TRBJ1-3, the V gene TRBV19; D perhaps matches TRBD1 (5 bases). Germline V CDR1 and CDR2: LNHDA, SQIVND (reference sequence). This CDR3 is 16 amino acids long. Trimming left V 7 bases short and J 6 bases short, with 22 bases between. CDR3 nucleotides: TGTGCCAGTACCGTCGCAGGGAGACTTCTTGAAAACACCATATATTTT. Its translation is CASTVAGRLLENTIYF. The whole variable domain, remainder taken from reference TRBV19 and TRBJ1-3, is DGGITQSPKYLFRKEGQNVTLSCEQNLNHDAMYWYRQDPGQGLRLIYYSQIVNDFQKGDIAEGYSVSREKKESFPLTVTSAQKNPTAFYLCASTVAGRLLENTIYFGEGSWLTVV.

This clone has only a few counts. V gene TRBV28 combines with J gene TRBJ2-3; D is possibly TRBD2 (5 bases). The CDR3 spans 16 residues. V was cut by 4 bases and J by 5 bases, with 19 bases left in between. Germline CDR1 and CDR2: MDHEN and SYDVKM. The CDR3 protein is CASSSPSGYGIDTQYF. CDR3 in DNA: TGTGCCAGCAGTTCCCCATCAGGCTACGGGATAGATACGCAGTATTTT.

The chain combines TRBV7-2 with TRBJ2-2, with TRBD2 matching 8 bases. The germline CDR1 and CDR2 sequences are SGHTA and FQGNSA. The CDR3 is made up of 17 amino acids. J was trimmed by 6 bases and V by 5 bases; bases with no gene match: 14. CDR3 in amino acids: CASSPRPGLEAAGELFF. The CDR3 DNA sequence: TGTGCCAGCAGCCCTAGGCCGGGACTAGAGGCGGCCGGGGAGCTGTTTTTT.

The chain is built from TRBV27 and TRBJ2-1, with unresolved D. There are 14 residues in the CDR3. Germline V gives CDR1 MNHEY, CDR2 SMNVEV (reference sequence). V was trimmed by 3 bases and J by 8 bases, leaving 14 bases between them. In nucleotides, the CDR3 is TGTGCCAGCAGTTTTCCCACCCGCCGGGATGAGCAGTTCTTC. Protein product: CASSFPTRRDEQFF.

This clone was picked up a small number of times. This chain links TRBV7-9 with TRBJ2-3; 8 bases are a match to TRBD2. From germline, CDR1 is SEHNR and CDR2 FQNEAQ (reference sequence). The CDR3 consists of 14 residues. V was pared by 1 base and J by 4 bases, with 1 base of the junction left unmatched. For the CDR3, the DNA is TGTGCCAGCAGCTTAGGACTAGCGTCAGATACGCAGTATTTT. This translates into CASSLGLASDTQYF. Together with reference TRBV7-9 and TRBJ2-3, the CDR3 gives the full variable domain: DTGVSQNPRHKITKRGQNVTFRCDPISEHNRLYWYRQTLGQGPEFLTYFQNEAQLEKSRLLSDRFSAERPKGSFSTLEIQRTEQGDSAMYLCASSLGLASDTQYFGPGTRLTVL.

This sequence joins TRBV5-4 and TRBJ2-2; maybe TRBD2 (6 bases). Germline V gene lookup returns CDR1 SGHNT and CDR2 YYREEE (reference sequence). The CDR3 extends over 12 amino acids. V was trimmed by 10 bases and J by 5 bases, leaving 12 bases between them. The CDR3 spells CAAAGGTGELFF. The DNA of the CDR3 is TGTGCCGCGGCCGGGGGAACCGGGGAGCTGTTTTTT.

The rearrangement joins TRBV5-1 to TRBJ1-6; 9 bases align to TRBD1. The CDR3 is 20 amino acids. Germline V gives CDR1 SGHRS, CDR2 YFSETQ. Trimming cost V 4 bases and J 4 bases; bases outside gene matches: 18. CDR3: CASSAFVLPGQGQYNSPLHF. CDR3 coding DNA: TGCGCCAGCAGCGCCTTTGTACTACCGGGACAGGGTCAGTATAATTCACCCCTCCACTTT.

V is TRBV9 and J is TRBJ2-6, with 7 nucleotides matching TRBD1. V was pared by 1 base and J by 0 bases, with 7 bases of the junction left unmatched. Germline CDR1 reads SGDLS; CDR2 reads YYNGEE. CDR3 size: 18 residues. Written as DNA, the CDR3 is TGTGCCAGCAGCGTAAATCTGGGACAGATCTCTGGGGCCAACGTCCTGACTTTC. Translated, it gives CASSVNLGQISGANVLTF.

CDR3 residues: CASSWGGSTDTQYF. The DNA for the CDR3 is TGTGCCAGCAGCTGGGGGGGGAGCACAGATACGCAGTATTTT. V usage is TRBV5-4 and J usage is TRBJ2-3, with 7 nucleotides matching TRBD2. Germline V gives CDR1 SGHNT, CDR2 YYREEE (reference sequence). The CDR3 sequence is 14 residues long. Trimming took 3 bases from V and 0 from J; bases not matched to a gene: 1.

J is TRBJ2-1 and V is TRBV19; D tentatively fits TRBD1 or TRBD2 (7 bases each). The CDR3 is made up of 14 amino acids. V was pared by 2 bases and J by 7 bases, with 12 bases between. Germline CDR1 and CDR2: LNHDA and SQIVND (reference sequence). The DNA for the CDR3 is TGTGCCAGTAGTATACACAGGGGAGGGAATGAGCAGTTCTTC. Translated, it gives CASSIHRGGNEQFF.

V and J are TRBV5-1 and TRBJ2-5; the match to TRBD2 covers 9 bases. Germline loops: CDR1 SGHRS, CDR2 YFSETQ. V gave up 3 bases and J gave up 2 bases; unmatched junction bases: 8. The CDR3 consists of 16 residues. Written as DNA, the CDR3 is TGCGCCAGCAGCTCGGGACTAGCTCAGAGGCAAGAGACCCAGTACTTC. Translated, it gives CASSSGLAQRQETQYF.

The chain employs TRBV7-2 and TRBJ1-2; TRBD1 matches 7 bases. V shed 4 bases, J shed 6 bases, and the junction held 11 bases outside the gene matches. The germline gives CDR1 SGHTA, CDR2 FQGNSA. The CDR3 sequence is 15 residues long. The CDR3 protein is CASSYRTGGENGYTF. The CDR3 coding sequence is TGTGCCAGCAGCTACAGGACAGGCGGGGAAAATGGCTACACCTTC. The variable domain in full, with the rest retrieved from reference TRBV7-2 and TRBJ1-2, is GAGVSQSPSNKVTEKGKDVELRCDPISGHTALYWYRQSLGQGLEFLIYFQGNSAPDKSGLPSDRFSAERTGGSVSTLTIQRTQQEDSAVYLCASSYRTGGENGYTFGSGTRLTVV.

The chain employs TRBV18 and TRBJ1-3; TRBD1 is a possible D gene (5 bases). Trimming shortened V by 1 base and J by 3 bases, and 13 bases separated the two germline ends. The CDR3 runs to 16 residues. Germline CDR1 reads KGHSH; CDR2 reads LQKENI. The CDR3 protein is CASSPQSGLLGNTIYF. CDR3 nucleotides: TGTGCCAGCTCACCACAGTCGGGACTGCTTGGAAACACCATATATTTT.

V is TRBV5-1 and J is TRBJ2-2; TRBD1 aligns across 7 bases. Trimming removed 4 bases from V and 8 bases from J; junction bases left unmatched: 14. Germline CDR1 and CDR2: SGHRS and YFSETQ. CDR3 length equals 16 residues. The CDR3, as DNA: TGCGCCAGCAGCGCCAGGTGGACGGACAGGCGAGGGGAGCTGTTTTTT. The encoded protein is CASSARWTDRRGELFF.

The rearrangement uses TRBV9 and TRBJ1-3; 7 bases align to TRBD1. Germline lookup yields CDR1 SGDLS and CDR2 YYNGEE. The CDR3 length is 16 residues. With 0 bases clipped from V and 4 bases from J, the junction kept 7 bases outside the gene matches. The CDR3 DNA is TGTGCCAGCAGCGTAGGGGGGAGGACAGGCGGAAACACCATATATTTT. This codes for CASSVGGRTGGNTIYF.

This chain joins TRBV4-1 and TRBJ2-5; D remains unclear. V gave up 2 bases and J gave up 5 bases, with 6 bases separating them. CDR3 length equals 12 residues. Germline CDR1 and CDR2: MGHRA and YSYEKL. The CDR3, as DNA: TGCGCCAGCAGCCAAATGGATGAGACCCAGTACTTC. Translation gives CASSQMDETQYF.

V is TRBV5-6 and J is TRBJ2-1, with 8 bases aligning to TRBD2. The V and J ends lost 3 bases and 2 bases, in that order; junction bases with no gene match: 4. The length of the CDR3 is 15 residues. Germline V gene lookup returns CDR1 SGHDT and CDR2 YYEEEE. CDR3 residues: CASSSRRGAYNEQFF. DNA for the CDR3: TGTGCCAGCAGCTCTAGGCGGGGGGCCTACAATGAGCAGTTCTTC. The full variable domain, in which reference TRBV5-6 and TRBJ2-1 provide the parts outside the CDR3, is DAGVTQSPTHLIKTRGQQVTLRCSPKSGHDTVSWYQQALGQGPQFIFQYYEEEERQRGNFPDRFSGHQFPNYSSELNVNALLLGDSALYLCASSSRRGAYNEQFFGPGTRLTVL.

The gene calls are TRBV24-1 and TRBJ2-3, with D perhaps matching TRBD1 (6 bases). The CDR3 sequence is 16 residues long. From germline, CDR1 is KGHDR and CDR2 SFDVKD. Trimming took 7 bases from V and 2 from J, leaving 18 bases between them. The CDR3 DNA is TGTGCCACCAGCCACCCTTCAGGACAGCTCACAGATACGCAGTATTTT. Residues: CATSHPSGQLTDTQYF.

The chain recombines TRBV27 with TRBJ2-3, with TRBD1 as a possible D gene (5 bases). CDR3 length: 14 residues. Trimming took off 5 bases at V and 4 bases at J, with 13 bases between the two ends. Germline CDR1 MNHEY, CDR2 SMNVEV (reference sequence). The CDR3 sequence is CASSLKGAADTQYF. The CDR3 DNA follows: TGTGCCAGCAGTCTTAAAGGGGCGGCAGATACGCAGTATTTT.

The chain carries TRBV6-2 or TRBV6-3 and TRBJ2-7, with D possibly matching TRBD2 (5 bases). The CDR3 extends over 16 amino acids. V was cut by 4 bases and J by 3 bases, with 19 bases left in between. Germline CDR1 MNHEY, CDR2 SVGEGT. The CDR3 region is CASSSFPGSRGYEQYF. CDR3 sequence (DNA): TGTGCCAGCAGTTCATTTCCGGGCTCCCGGGGCTACGAGCAGTACTTC.

The chain joins TRBV5-4 to TRBJ2-1; no definite D call. The V gene's germline CDR1 is SGHNT and CDR2 YYREEE (reference sequence). Trimming cost V 3 bases and J 1 base, with 11 bases left between them. CDR3 length: 15 residues. The CDR3 spells CASSSVLGSYNEQFF. CDR3 DNA: TGTGCCAGCAGCTCTGTCCTGGGGTCCTACAATGAGCAGTTCTTC. The full variable domain, its missing parts supplied by reference TRBV5-4 and TRBJ2-1, is ETGVTQSPTHLIKTRGQQVTLRCSSQSGHNTVSWYQQALGQGPQFIFQYYREEENGRGNFPPRFSGLQFPNYSSELNVNALELDDSALYLCASSSVLGSYNEQFFGPGTRLTVL.

The CDR3, as DNA: TGTGCCAGCAGCCAAAAGTCAGGTCACGAGCAGTACTTC. Residues: CASSQKSGHEQYF. The rearrangement links TRBV11-2 to TRBJ2-7, with D hard to call. This CDR3 has 13 amino acids. Germline values: CDR1 SGHAT, CDR2 FQNNGV. V was pared by 5 bases and J by 5 bases, with 13 bases between.

This chain joins TRBV6-4 and TRBJ2-2; 8 positions match TRBD2. The length of the CDR3 is 16 residues. From germline, CDR1 is MRHNA and CDR2 SNTAGT. V shed 6 bases, J shed 5 bases, and the junction held 11 bases outside the gene matches. In nucleotides, the CDR3 is TGTGCCAGCAGCCCAGCTGGCGGGGGGTCTACCGGGGAGCTGTTTTTT. It is translated as CASSPAGGGSTGELFF.

The gene calls are TRBV29-1 and TRBJ1-1; D is undetermined. CDR3 length equals 11 residues. V was cut by 3 bases and J by 6 bases, with 8 bases left in between. The germline V gene has CDR1 SQVTM and CDR2 ANQGSEA. The CDR3 region is CSVDVRAEAFF. The CDR3 DNA reads as TGCAGCGTTGATGTTAGAGCTGAAGCTTTCTTT.